Detailed here is one T cell receptor (beta chain). This sample stems from a study of blood T cell repertoires in COVID-19. Sequencing was performed with immunoSEQ multiplex PCR; in TCRdb, only in-frame clones are kept and a portion is missing. The data hold around 250,000 clones, with 89% observed a single time. Trimming took 5 bases from V and 12 from J; bases not matched to a gene: 15. This CDR3 comprises 14 residues. Germline-derived CDR1 and CDR2 are SGHNT and YENEEA. The sample comprised peripheral blood. The clonotype was recovered from a woman between 40 and 55 years old who had recovered from COVID-19. The chain couples TRBV11-3 to TRBJ2-7; 8 nucleotides line up with TRBD1. CDR3 nucleotide sequence: TGTGCCAGCAGCGCGGGCGGGACAGGTTTTAGTCGGTACTTC. This sequence encodes CASSAGGTGFSRYF.